A single sample gave rise to the 24 T cell receptor beta chains below, sequenced in a study of blood T cell repertoires in COVID-19. Here immunoSEQ multiplex PCR was the method, and the copy in TCRdb shows in-frame clones only, minus some. The sample holds under 40,000 clones; around 86% are singletons and the top ten take 6.1%. Sequenced input: peripheral blood. The receptors shown here come from a human donor in a cohort sampled during active COVID-19.

The chain couples TRBV5-1 to TRBJ1-2; 7 bases align to TRBD1. V was clipped by 4 bases and J by 4 bases; unmatched bases: 4. This CDR3 spans 13 amino acids. Germline CDR1 reads SGHRS; CDR2 reads YFSETQ. CDR3 sequence (DNA): TGCGCCAGCAGCCCTCAGGGGGTCTATGGCTACACCTTC. Translating gives CASSPQGVYGYTF.

The chain joins TRBV28 to TRBJ1-5, with D possibly being TRBD1 (5 bases). This CDR3 has 14 amino acids. V was trimmed by 6 bases and J by 2 bases, leaving 11 bases between them. Germline V lookup: CDR1 MDHEN, CDR2 SYDVKM. In DNA form, the CDR3 reads TGTGCCAGCAGCGGGCGACAGCGCAATCAGCCCCAGCATTTT. Protein: CASSGRQRNQPQHF.

The chain recombines TRBV20-1 with TRBJ2-2, with a tentative D call TRBD2 (5 bases). This CDR3 spans 11 amino acids. V dropped 4 bases and J dropped 7 bases, with 7 bases sitting between them. Germline V gene data show CDR1 as DFQATT and CDR2 as SNEGSKA (reference sequence). This chain's CDR3 is CSATRGGELFF. In nucleotides, the CDR3 is TGCAGTGCTACCCGGGGCGGGGAGCTGTTTTTT.

V gene TRBV10-2 combines with J gene TRBJ2-7; 10 bases agree with TRBD2. Germline V lookup: CDR1 WSHSY, CDR2 SAAADI. Germline trimming cut 8 bases from V and 2 bases from J; bases unmatched to any gene: 6. The CDR3 is 14 amino acids. The CDR3 sequence is CASGHSGRTYEQYF. The CDR3 DNA reads as TGCGCCAGCGGGCATAGCGGGAGGACCTACGAGCAGTACTTC.

The chain carries TRBV2 and TRBJ2-7; the D gene is possibly TRBD1 (6 bases). The CDR3 has 15 residues. Trimming removed 4 bases at V and 3 bases at J, with 16 bases between. The germline V gene has CDR1 SNHLY and CDR2 FYNNEI. The DNA of the CDR3 is TGTGCCAGCAGTGGGGGGCAGCTTTCGCGCTACGAGCAGTACTTC. Its translation is CASSGGQLSRYEQYF.

The J gene is TRBJ1-2, the V gene TRBV19; 8 bases are a match to TRBD1. Germline CDR1 and CDR2: LNHDA and SQIVND (reference sequence). CDR3 length: 16 residues. The V gene end was trimmed by 1 base and the J gene end by 2 bases; junction bases not matched to a gene: 6. The CDR3 coding sequence is TGTGCCAGTAGTATAGGCAGGGGGCGACCGAACTATGGCTACACCTTC. The encoded protein is CASSIGRGRPNYGYTF.

The chain combines TRBV5-1 with TRBJ2-7, with TRBD1 identical over 12 bases. CDR1 SGHRS and CDR2 YFSETQ come from the germline V gene. The V segment lost 4 bases and the J segment 2 bases; nucleotides outside the gene matches: 10. The CDR3 runs 17 residues. The CDR3 DNA sequence: TGCGCCAGCAGCCGGGGACAGGGGGCTCTCCAAACCTACGAGCAGTACTTC. Amino acids: CASSRGQGALQTYEQYF.

The rearrangement uses TRBV5-8 and TRBJ2-5, with D possibly matching TRBD1 (6 bases). Germline CDR1 is SGHTS and CDR2 is YDEGEE. This CDR3 is 16 amino acids long. The ends were cut back, 0 bases at V and 3 bases at J, with 15 bases in the middle. The CDR3 spells CASSLGGTPGKETQYF. The CDR3 DNA is TGTGCCAGCAGCTTGGGTGGGACACCCGGAAAAGAGACCCAGTACTTC.

V is TRBV18 and J is TRBJ1-2; TRBD1 aligns across 7 bases. V lost 3 bases, J lost 4 bases, and 2 bases stayed unmatched. The germline V gene has CDR1 KGHSH and CDR2 LQKENI. CDR3 length: 13 residues. CDR3 region: CASSPGQIYGYTF. As DNA, the CDR3 is TGTGCCAGCTCACCGGGACAGATCTATGGCTACACCTTC. Full variable domain (outside the CDR3, taken from reference TRBV18 and TRBJ1-2): NAGVMQNPRHLVRRRGQEARLRCSPMKGHSHVYWYRQLPEEGLKFMVYLQKENIIDESGMPKERFSAEFPKEGPSILRIQQVVRGDSAAYFCASSPGQIYGYTFGSGTRLTVV.

V usage is TRBV7-2 and J usage is TRBJ2-2; 9 nucleotides agree with TRBD2. The J segment lost 1 base and the V segment lost 2 bases, leaving 2 bases of the junction unmatched. The germline gives CDR1 SGHTA, CDR2 FQGNSA. CDR3 length equals 16 residues. The CDR3 DNA is TGTGCCAGCAGCTTACAAGCGGGGGGGAACACCGGGGAGCTGTTTTTT. Its protein is CASSLQAGGNTGELFF. Full variable domain (remainder filled in from reference TRBV7-2 and TRBJ2-2): GAGVSQSPSNKVTEKGKDVELRCDPISGHTALYWYRQSLGQGLEFLIYFQGNSAPDKSGLPSDRFSAERTGGSVSTLTIQRTQQEDSAVYLCASSLQAGGNTGELFFGEGSRLTVL.

The V and J genes are TRBV2 and TRBJ1-3; tentative D call: TRBD1 (5 bases). Germline V gene lookup returns CDR1 SNHLY and CDR2 FYNNEI. V was trimmed by 6 bases and J by 2 bases, leaving 11 bases between them. The CDR3 sequence is 14 residues long. CDR3 amino acids: CASRLDSAGNTIYF. CDR3 sequence (DNA): TGTGCCAGCAGACTCGACAGCGCTGGAAACACCATATATTTT.

The CDR3 loop reads CASSDSTGLNTIYF. The CDR3 DNA is TGTGCCAGCAGTGACTCCACAGGGTTAAACACCATATATTTT. The rearrangement uses TRBV2 and TRBJ1-3; tentatively, D is TRBD1 (6 bases). Germline-derived CDR1 and CDR2 are SNHLY and FYNNEI. Trimming stripped 3 bases from V and 6 bases from J, with 12 bases between. The CDR3 totals 14 residues.

This chain joins TRBV5-8 and TRBJ2-5; TRBD1 might be the D (5 bases). Per germline, CDR1 SGHTS and CDR2 YDEGEE. V was cut by 0 bases and J by 2 bases, with 11 bases left in between. The CDR3 runs to 15 residues. The CDR3 spells CASSLASTEQETQYF. The CDR3 region has the DNA TGTGCCAGCAGCTTGGCTTCGACAGAACAAGAGACCCAGTACTTC.

The J gene is TRBJ1-5, the V gene TRBV7-9; D is uncertain. Germline CDR1 and CDR2: SEHNR and FQNEAQ (reference sequence). The CDR3 runs 12 residues. V was pared by 5 bases and J by 1 base, with 3 bases between. CDR3 protein: CASSRSNQPQHF. The CDR3 DNA sequence: TGTGCCAGCAGCCGGAGCAATCAGCCCCAGCATTTT.

The chain has TRBV21-1 and TRBJ2-6; the table's D call of TRBD1 was not tested on the DNA. TRBV21-1 is annotated as a pseudogene. The CDR3 loop spans 18 amino acids. CDR3 loop: CASSRDGRVVAGANVLTF. CDR3 DNA sequence: TGTGCCAGCAGCAGAGACGGCAGGGTGGTGGCTGGGGCCAACGTCCTGACTTTC.

The chain carries TRBV19 and TRBJ2-1, with a possible D match to TRBD2 (6 bases). In germline, CDR1 is LNHDA, CDR2 SQIVND (reference sequence). Trimming pared 7 bases from V and 2 bases from J, leaving 12 bases between. The CDR3 covers 14 residues. The CDR3 here is CASKPSAAYNEQFF. Here the CDR3 DNA reads TGTGCCAGTAAACCTAGCGCGGCCTACAATGAGCAGTTCTTC.

This clone was seen only a few times. The chain carries TRBV18 and TRBJ2-1; 8 bases fit TRBD2. Germline CDR1 reads KGHSH; CDR2 reads LQKENI. V lost 0 bases and J lost 4; bases outside the gene matches: 5. This CDR3 is built from 16 residues. The CDR3 DNA follows: TGTGCCAGCTCACCACCAGCGGGGGCCCCTTACAATGAGCAGTTCTTC. Translating it yields CASSPPAGAPYNEQFF.

This chain connects TRBV14 to TRBJ2-5; the D is unclear. This CDR3 has 12 amino acids. Trimming removed 1 base from V and 4 bases from J, with 4 bases in between. Germline CDR1 reads SGHDN; CDR2 reads FVKESK. In DNA form, the CDR3 reads TGTGCCAGCAGCCAAGTCGGAGAGACCCAGTACTTC. Translation: CASSQVGETQYF.

The chain employs TRBV3-1 (or the pseudogene TRBV3-2) and TRBJ1-4; TRBD1 is a possible D gene (6 bases). V was pared by 1 base and J by 8 bases, with 14 bases between. The germline V gene has CDR1 LGHDT and CDR2 YNNKEL (reference sequence). The CDR3 consists of 15 residues. CDR3: CASSQGTVVKEKLFF. CDR3 nucleotides: TGTGCCAGCAGCCAAGGGACAGTTGTTAAGGAAAAACTGTTTTTT.

The V gene is TRBV11-2, the J gene TRBJ2-2; 9 positions match TRBD2. The trim removed 4 bases at V and 5 bases at J, leaving 11 bases unmatched. This CDR3 is built from 17 residues. Per germline, CDR1 SGHAT and CDR2 FQNNGV. The chain's CDR3 is CASSSRGLARSTGELFF. The CDR3, as DNA: TGTGCCAGCAGCTCCAGAGGACTAGCGAGAAGTACCGGGGAGCTGTTTTTT.

The chain combines TRBV19 with TRBJ2-2, with D possibly being TRBD1 (6 bases). The ends were cut back, 1 base at V and 6 bases at J, with 15 bases in the middle. The germline CDR1 and CDR2 sequences are LNHDA and SQIVND (reference sequence). There are 16 residues in the CDR3. Written as DNA, the CDR3 is TGTGCCAGTAGTATAGGAGGCAGGGGAGTTCCCGGGGAGCTGTTTTTT. Protein sequence: CASSIGGRGVPGELFF.

The V and J genes are TRBV9 and TRBJ2-5, with 7 nucleotides matching TRBD2. The CDR3 has 15 amino acids. V dropped 0 bases and J dropped 2; count of bases not matched to a gene: 4. CDR1 and CDR2 from the germline V gene are SGDLS and YYNGEE. The CDR3 region is CASSVAGGTQETQYF. Here the CDR3 DNA reads TGTGCCAGCAGCGTAGCGGGGGGAACTCAAGAGACCCAGTACTTC.

J is TRBJ1-1 and V is TRBV6-1, with D possibly being TRBD1 (6 bases). Trimming stripped 2 bases from V and 0 bases from J, with 7 bases between. The CDR3 length is 14 residues. Germline V gene sequence: CDR1 MNHNS, CDR2 SASEGT. DNA of the CDR3: TGTGCCAGCAGTGAACAGGGGATGAACACTGAAGCTTTCTTT. Its translation is CASSEQGMNTEAFF.

This clone was counted a few times. This rearrangement joins TRBV27 to TRBJ2-7; 7 nucleotides agree with TRBD1. The CDR3 has 14 residues. Trimming removed 6 bases from V and 0 bases from J; junction bases left unmatched: 5. The germline V gene encodes CDR1 MNHEY and CDR2 SMNVEV (reference sequence). The CDR3 sequence: CASRRQGFSYEQYF. The CDR3, as DNA: TGTGCCAGCAGAAGACAGGGCTTCTCCTACGAGCAGTACTTC.